This note documents a single T cell receptor beta chain sequence. The authors generated TCR beta cDNA through 5'RACE template switching with UMIs. No DNA is given; TCRdb re-called the 5' RACE reads and lists each CDR3 protein once. The repertoire table contains roughly 420,000 distinct CDR3 sequences. This sample stems from a study of T cells expressing NK-cell markers. Study background: Researchers got TCR beta repertoires out of sorted CD3+CD56+NKG2C+, CD3+CD56+NKG2C- and CD3+CD56-NKG2C+ T cells.

Germline-derived CDR1 and CDR2 are DFQATT and SNEGSKA (reference sequence). This CDR3 spans 14 amino acids. This clonotype was obtained from a woman aged 18 to 75 in good health. This chain uses TRBV20-1 with TRBJ2-1; with no DNA, the TCRdb D assignment of TRBD2 cannot be verified. The sequenced sample was blood T cells: a sorted CD56 or NKG2C T cell subset, CD4+ or CD8+ T cells, or bulk PBMC T cells (not recorded which). This CDR3 is CSVSPGLVSNEQFF.